This T cell receptor beta chain was observed in a study of T-cell reconstitution after alpha-beta-depleted transplantation in children. The CDR3 extends over 15 amino acids. The junction had 8 bases not matched to a gene; V was cut back by 6 bases and J by 1 base. Germline loops: CDR1 DFQATT, CDR2 SNEGSKA (reference sequence). This clonotype was counted only a few times. The library targeted TCRbeta and was prepared with unique molecular identifiers. TCRdb processed the PCR reads anew with MiXCR; each CDR3 protein has one entry. Counted here are approximately 270,000 distinct CDR3 sequences, 20% to 30% occurring once; the ten biggest clones make up about 5%.

The sequences come from PBMCs, mostly from graft donor cells, collected 360 days after TCRalphabeta/CD19-depleted stem cell transplant. This chain links TRBV20-1 with TRBJ1-2, with 10 bases lining up with TRBD1. The receptor was derived from a female patient aged 2-9 years who had a stem cell transplant for congenital amegakaryocytic thrombocytopenia, so the T cells may come from the graft donor. The CDR3 DNA follows: TGCAGTGCAACCGGGACAGGGGCCATTAACTATGGCTACACCTTC. It translates to CSATGTGAINYGYTF.